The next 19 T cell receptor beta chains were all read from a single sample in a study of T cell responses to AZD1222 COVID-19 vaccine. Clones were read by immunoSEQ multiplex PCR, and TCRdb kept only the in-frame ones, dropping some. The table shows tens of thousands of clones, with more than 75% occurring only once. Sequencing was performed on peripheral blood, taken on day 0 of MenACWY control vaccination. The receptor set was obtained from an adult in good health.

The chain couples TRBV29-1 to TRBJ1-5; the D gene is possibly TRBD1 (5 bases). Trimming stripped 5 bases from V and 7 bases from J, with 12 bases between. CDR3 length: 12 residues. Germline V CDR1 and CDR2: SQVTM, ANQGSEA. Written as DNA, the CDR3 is TGCAGCGTTTACGACCCAGGGCAGCCCCAGCATTTT. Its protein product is CSVYDPGQPQHF.

CDR3 loop: CASSRRQGGGTDTQYF. DNA for the CDR3: TGTGCCAGCAGCCGCCGACAGGGAGGGGGCACAGATACGCAGTATTTT. This chain connects TRBV3-1 (or the pseudogene TRBV3-2) to TRBJ2-3; D may be TRBD1 or TRBD2 (7 bases each). This CDR3 is built from 16 residues. Trimming took off 4 bases at V and 1 base at J, with 15 bases between the two ends. Germline CDR1 LGHDT, CDR2 YNNKEL (reference sequence).

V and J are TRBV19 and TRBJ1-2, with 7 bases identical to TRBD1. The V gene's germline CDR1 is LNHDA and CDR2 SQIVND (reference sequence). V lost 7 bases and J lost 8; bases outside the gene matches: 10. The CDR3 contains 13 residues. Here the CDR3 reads CASTIGGGGGYTF. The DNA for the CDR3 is TGTGCCAGTACCATTGGAGGGGGCGGAGGCTACACCTTC.

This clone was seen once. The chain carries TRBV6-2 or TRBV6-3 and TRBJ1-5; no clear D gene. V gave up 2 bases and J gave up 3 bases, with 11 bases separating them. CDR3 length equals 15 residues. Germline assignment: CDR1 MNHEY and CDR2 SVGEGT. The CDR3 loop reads CASSYAFRNNQPQHF. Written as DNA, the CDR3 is TGTGCCAGCAGTTACGCCTTCCGAAACAATCAGCCCCAGCATTTT.

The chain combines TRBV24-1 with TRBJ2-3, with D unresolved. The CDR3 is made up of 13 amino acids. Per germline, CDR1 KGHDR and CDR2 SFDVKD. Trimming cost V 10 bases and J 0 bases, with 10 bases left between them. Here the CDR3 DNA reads TGTGCCACGGAACAGAGAAGCACAGATACGCAGTATTTT. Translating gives CATEQRSTDTQYF.

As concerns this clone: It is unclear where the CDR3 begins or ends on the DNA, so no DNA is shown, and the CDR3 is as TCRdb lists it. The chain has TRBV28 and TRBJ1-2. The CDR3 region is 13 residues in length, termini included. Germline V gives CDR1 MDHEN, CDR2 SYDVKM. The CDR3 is CASSLPRWGAGTF.

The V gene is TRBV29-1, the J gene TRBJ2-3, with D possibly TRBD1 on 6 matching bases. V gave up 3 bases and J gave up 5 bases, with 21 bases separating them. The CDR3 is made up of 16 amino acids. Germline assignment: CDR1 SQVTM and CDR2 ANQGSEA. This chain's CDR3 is CSVDGLQGVSGDTQYF. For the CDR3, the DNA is TGCAGCGTTGATGGGCTACAGGGAGTGAGTGGAGATACGCAGTATTTT.

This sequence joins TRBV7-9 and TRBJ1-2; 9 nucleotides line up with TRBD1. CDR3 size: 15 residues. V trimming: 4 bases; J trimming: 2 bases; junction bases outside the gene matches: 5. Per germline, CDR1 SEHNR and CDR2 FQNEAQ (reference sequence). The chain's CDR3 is CASSSLDRGNYGYTF. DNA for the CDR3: TGTGCCAGCAGCTCCCTGGACAGGGGCAACTATGGCTACACCTTC.

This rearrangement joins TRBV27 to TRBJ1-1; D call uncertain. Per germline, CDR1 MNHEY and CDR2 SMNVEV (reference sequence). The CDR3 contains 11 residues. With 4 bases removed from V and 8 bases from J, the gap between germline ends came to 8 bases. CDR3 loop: CASSYRWEAFF. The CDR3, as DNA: TGTGCCAGCAGTTACCGGTGGGAAGCTTTCTTT.

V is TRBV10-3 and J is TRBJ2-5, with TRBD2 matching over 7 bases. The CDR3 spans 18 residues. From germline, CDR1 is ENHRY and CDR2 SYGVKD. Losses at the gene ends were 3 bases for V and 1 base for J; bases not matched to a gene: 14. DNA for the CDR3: TGTGCCATCAGTGAAAAGAGCACGCGGGGGACCACCCAAGAGACCCAGTACTTC. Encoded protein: CAISEKSTRGTTQETQYF.

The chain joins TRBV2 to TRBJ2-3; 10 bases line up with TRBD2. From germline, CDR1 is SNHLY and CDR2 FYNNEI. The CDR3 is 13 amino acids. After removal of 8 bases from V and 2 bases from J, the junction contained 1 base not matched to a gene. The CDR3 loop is CASGTSATDTQYF. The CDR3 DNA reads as TGTGCCAGCGGGACTAGCGCCACAGATACGCAGTATTTT.

The CDR3 sequence is CASSLDPGQGYTEAFF. As DNA, the CDR3 is TGTGCCAGCAGCTTAGATCCGGGACAAGGGTACACTGAAGCTTTCTTT. V usage is TRBV7-2 and J usage is TRBJ1-1; a possible D gene is TRBD1 (6 bases). The ends were cut back, 1 base at V and 3 bases at J, with 15 bases in the middle. The CDR3 totals 16 residues. Germline V gene sequence: CDR1 SGHTA, CDR2 FQGNSA.

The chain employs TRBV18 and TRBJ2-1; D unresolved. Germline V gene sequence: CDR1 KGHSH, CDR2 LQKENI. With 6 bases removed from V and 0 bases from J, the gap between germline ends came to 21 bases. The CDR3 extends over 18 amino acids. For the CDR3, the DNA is TGTGCCAGCTCCTATTTGGTGAGCCGGGCCGGCTCCTACAATGAGCAGTTCTTC. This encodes CASSYLVSRAGSYNEQFF.

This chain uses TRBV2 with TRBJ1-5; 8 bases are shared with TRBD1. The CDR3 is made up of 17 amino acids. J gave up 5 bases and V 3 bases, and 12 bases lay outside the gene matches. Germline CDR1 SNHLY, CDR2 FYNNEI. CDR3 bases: TGTGCCAGCAGTGACCTTTCGACAGGGGTTTTTGATCAGCCCCAGCATTTT. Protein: CASSDLSTGVFDQPQHF. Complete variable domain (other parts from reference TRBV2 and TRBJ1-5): EPEVTQTPSHQVTQMGQEVILRCVPISNHLYFYWYRQILGQKVEFLVSFYNNEISEKSEIFDDQFSVERPDGSNFTLKIRSTKLEDSAMYFCASSDLSTGVFDQPQHFGDGTRLSIL.

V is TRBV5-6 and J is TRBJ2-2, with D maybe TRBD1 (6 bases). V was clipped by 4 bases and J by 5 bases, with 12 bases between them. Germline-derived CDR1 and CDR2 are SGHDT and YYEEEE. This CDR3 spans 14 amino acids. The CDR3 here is CASSAGVWTGELFF. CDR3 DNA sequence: TGTGCCAGCAGCGCAGGGGTTTGGACCGGGGAGCTGTTTTTT.

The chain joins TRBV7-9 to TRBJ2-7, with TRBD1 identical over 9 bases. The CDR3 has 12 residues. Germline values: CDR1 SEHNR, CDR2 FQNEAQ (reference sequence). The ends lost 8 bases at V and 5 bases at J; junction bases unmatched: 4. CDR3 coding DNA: TGTGCCAGCGACACAGGGGGCGACGAGCAGTACTTC. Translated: CASDTGGDEQYF.

The CDR3 DNA reads TGTGCCAGCAAGACGGGAGTAGGGAATGAGCAGTTCTTC. Amino acids: CASKTGVGNEQFF. The V gene is TRBV2, the J gene TRBJ2-1; D perhaps matches TRBD2 (6 bases). V was cut by 7 bases and J by 7 bases, with 14 bases left in between. Per the germline V gene, CDR1 is SNHLY and CDR2 is FYNNEI. The CDR3 is 13 residues long.

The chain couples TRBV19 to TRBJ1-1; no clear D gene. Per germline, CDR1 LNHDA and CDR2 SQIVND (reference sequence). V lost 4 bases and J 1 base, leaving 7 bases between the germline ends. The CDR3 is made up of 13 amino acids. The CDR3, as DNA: TGTGCCAGTAGTAAGGGTAGGAACACTGAAGCTTTCTTT. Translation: CASSKGRNTEAFF.

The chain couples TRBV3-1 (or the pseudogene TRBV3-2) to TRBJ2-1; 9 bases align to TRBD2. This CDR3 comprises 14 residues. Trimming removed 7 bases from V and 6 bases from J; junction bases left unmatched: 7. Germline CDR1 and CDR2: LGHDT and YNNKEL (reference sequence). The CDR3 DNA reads TGTGCCAGCACAAATAGCGGGAGCGGCAATGAGCAGTTCTTC. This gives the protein CASTNSGSGNEQFF.